Included here is one TCR beta chain sequence, with context. The sample comes from a study of CD8 T cells in ankylosing spondylitis. TCRdb called the 5' RACE reads again in MiXCR, with one record for every CDR3 protein. The table includes about 240,000 distinct CDR3 sequences, roughly 8.6% detected once. The specimen was blood, either unsorted or a sorted T cell fraction (not recorded which). This sequence originates from a male donor with ankylosing spondylitis or in good health (not recorded which).

The CDR3 nucleotides are TGTGCCACCAGTGACAGGACTGACACTGAAGCTTTCTTT. This gives the protein CATSDRTDTEAFF. The gene calls are TRBV24-1 and TRBJ1-1; D unclear. CDR1 is KGHDR, CDR2 SFDVKD, per germline. The CDR3 runs 13 residues. The germline V and J ends were trimmed by 4 bases and 3 bases, with 8 bases remaining between them.